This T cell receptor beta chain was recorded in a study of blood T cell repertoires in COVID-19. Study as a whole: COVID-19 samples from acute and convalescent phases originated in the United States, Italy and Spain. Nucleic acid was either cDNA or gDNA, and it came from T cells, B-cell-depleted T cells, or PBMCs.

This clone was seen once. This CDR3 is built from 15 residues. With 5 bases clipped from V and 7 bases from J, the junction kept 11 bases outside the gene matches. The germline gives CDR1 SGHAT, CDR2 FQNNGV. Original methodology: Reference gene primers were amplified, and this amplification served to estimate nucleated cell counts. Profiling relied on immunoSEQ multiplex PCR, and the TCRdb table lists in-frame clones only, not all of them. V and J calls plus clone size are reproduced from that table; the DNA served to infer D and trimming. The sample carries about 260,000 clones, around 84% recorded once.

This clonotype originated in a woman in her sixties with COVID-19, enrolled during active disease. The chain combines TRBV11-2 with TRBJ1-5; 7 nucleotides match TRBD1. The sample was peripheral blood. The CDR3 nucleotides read TGTGCCAGCAGCCCCACTAACAGGGGCGGGCAGCCCCAGCATTTT. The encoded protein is CASSPTNRGGQPQHF.